This is a list of T cell receptor beta chains from one sample in a study of T cell responses to AZD1222 COVID-19 vaccine. Sequenced by immunoSEQ multiplex PCR; TCRdb stores in-frame clones only, minus some. The sample comprises about 120,000 clones, 80% to 95% of which are singletons, and about 2.5% rests with the top ten. The specimen was peripheral blood, collected 28 days after the second AZD1222 dose. The receptors originated from an adult who received the AZD1222 COVID-19 vaccine. Both conserved end residues are part of each CDR3. Each record gives: CDR3 DNA, CDR3 protein, J gene, clone size, D gene, V gene. D genes are given only for firm matches. Clone sizes are given selectively: once, few, many, or a class where the clone is expanded.

cdr3_nt: TGTGCCAGCAGCTATAGCCAAGGAGGGGACCCGCAGGGAGGGCAGTATTTT
cdr3_aa: CASSYSQGGDPQGGQYF
j_call: TRBJ2-3
clone_size: NA
d_call: NA
v_call: TRBV7-6

cdr3_nt: TGTGCCAGCAGCTTACAGACTAGAAACAAGCATTTT
cdr3_aa: CASSLQTRNKHF
j_call: TRBJ2-3
clone_size: NA
d_call: NA
v_call: TRBV7-9

cdr3_nt: TGTGCCAGCAGCTTAGCCGGGTCTGGCTACACCTTC
cdr3_aa: CASSLAGSGYTF
j_call: TRBJ1-2
clone_size: NA
d_call: NA
v_call: TRBV7-9

cdr3_nt: TGTGCCATCAGTGAGTCGACACCAAGTAGCAATCAGCCCCAGCATTTT
cdr3_aa: CAISESTPSSNQPQHF
j_call: TRBJ1-5
clone_size: NA
d_call: NA
v_call: TRBV10-3

cdr3_nt: TGCGCCAGCAGCCAAGTCCCTAACCCGGGGGGCCGGGAGACCCAGTACTTC
cdr3_aa: CASSQVPNPGGRETQYF
j_call: TRBJ2-5
clone_size: NA
d_call: NA
v_call: TRBV4-3

cdr3_nt: TGTGCCAGCAAAAACAGGGGGCGTTTTGGAAACACCATATATTTT
cdr3_aa: CASKNRGRFGNTIYF
j_call: TRBJ1-3
clone_size: NA
d_call: TRBD1
v_call: TRBV6-5

cdr3_nt: TGTGCCAGCTCACCAGGGCCCGGGACTGGATATGGCTACACCTTC
cdr3_aa: CASSPGPGTGYGYTF
j_call: TRBJ1-2
clone_size: few
d_call: NA
v_call: TRBV18

cdr3_nt: TGTGCCAGCAGAAACAGGGTTTCGATGAACACTGAAGCTTTCTTT
cdr3_aa: CASRNRVSMNTEAFF
j_call: TRBJ1-1
clone_size: once
d_call: NA
v_call: TRBV7-2

cdr3_nt: TGTGCCAGCAGCCGGGACAGGGGCCCCACCGGGGAGCTGTTTTTT
cdr3_aa: CASSRDRGPTGELFF
j_call: TRBJ2-2
clone_size: NA
d_call: TRBD1
v_call: TRBV5-4

cdr3_nt: TGTGCCACCAGCAGAGCCCCCCCCACTGGGGCCAACGTCCTGACTTTC
cdr3_aa: CATSRAPPTGANVLTF
j_call: TRBJ2-6
clone_size: NA
d_call: NA
v_call: TRBV15

cdr3_nt: TGTGCCAGCAGAAAACAGGGGGCAAGAGGGGCCAACGTCCTGACTTTC
cdr3_aa: CASRKQGARGANVLTF
j_call: TRBJ2-6
clone_size: NA
d_call: TRBD1
v_call: TRBV28

cdr3_nt: TGTGCCAGTGGGCTAGCGGGGGCTCCCGAGCAGTACTTC
cdr3_aa: CASGLAGAPEQYF
j_call: TRBJ2-7
clone_size: NA
d_call: TRBD2
v_call: TRBV7-9

cdr3_nt: TGTGCCAGCAGTTTTGCAGGGAACTATCAGCCCCAGCATTTT
cdr3_aa: CASSFAGNYQPQHF
j_call: TRBJ1-5
clone_size: NA
d_call: NA
v_call: TRBV2

cdr3_nt: TGCGCCAGCAGCTTGGCCGGACAGGGGGCTCTGTATGAAAAACTGTTTTTT
cdr3_aa: CASSLAGQGALYEKLFF
j_call: TRBJ1-4
clone_size: NA
d_call: TRBD1
v_call: TRBV5-1

cdr3_nt: TGTGCCAGCAGCTCCTTTGCAGCGGGAGCAACTAATGAAAAACTGTTTTTT
cdr3_aa: CASSSFAAGATNEKLFF
j_call: TRBJ1-4
clone_size: NA
d_call: NA
v_call: TRBV5-6

cdr3_nt: TGTGCCATCGGGCAGGGGGCGGAAAGGGCCTACAATGAGCAGTTCTTC
cdr3_aa: CAIGQGAERAYNEQFF
j_call: TRBJ2-1
clone_size: NA
d_call: TRBD1
v_call: TRBV24-1

cdr3_nt: TGTGCCATCAGTGGGGGGGACAGGGGAGGTTGGGAGCAGTACTTC
cdr3_aa: CAISGGDRGGWEQYF
j_call: TRBJ2-7
clone_size: NA
d_call: TRBD1
v_call: TRBV10-3

cdr3_nt: TGCGCCAGCAGCCAAGATTCCGGACAGGGGGCGTTTGGCTACACCTTC
cdr3_aa: CASSQDSGQGAFGYTF
j_call: TRBJ1-2
clone_size: NA
d_call: TRBD1
v_call: TRBV4-3

cdr3_nt: TGTGCCAGCAAGACTCCTACGACATGGGAGACCCAGTACTTC
cdr3_aa: CASKTPTTWETQYF
j_call: TRBJ2-5
clone_size: NA
d_call: NA
v_call: TRBV2

cdr3_nt: TGTGCCAGCAGTCTGACAGGGGATCAGCCCCAGCATTTT
cdr3_aa: CASSLTGDQPQHF
j_call: TRBJ1-5
clone_size: NA
d_call: TRBD1
v_call: TRBV2

cdr3_nt: TGCGCCAGCAGCCAAGAGTCCCTCCTTTCGACAGGTACCAGATACGAGCAGTACTTC
cdr3_aa: CASSQESLLSTGTRYEQYF
j_call: TRBJ2-7
clone_size: NA
d_call: NA
v_call: TRBV4-3

cdr3_nt: TGTGCCACATCAGAGACAGGTCCCCAGCCCCAGCATTTT
cdr3_aa: CATSETGPQPQHF
j_call: TRBJ1-5
clone_size: NA
d_call: NA
v_call: TRBV3-1/TRBV3-2

cdr3_nt: TGTGCCAGCAGTAATACAGGGAGTTATGGCTACACCTTC
cdr3_aa: CASSNTGSYGYTF
j_call: TRBJ1-2
clone_size: NA
d_call: NA
v_call: TRBV27

cdr3_nt: TGTGCCAGCAGCTTCGGGGACAGTCGTGCCGGGGAGCTGTTTTTT
cdr3_aa: CASSFGDSRAGELFF
j_call: TRBJ2-2
clone_size: NA
d_call: TRBD1
v_call: TRBV7-9

cdr3_nt: TGTGCCAGCAGCCGGGGACAGGGAAATTCACCCCTCCACTTT
cdr3_aa: CASSRGQGNSPLHF
j_call: TRBJ1-6
clone_size: NA
d_call: TRBD1
v_call: TRBV3-1/TRBV3-2

cdr3_nt: TGTGCCAGCAGCCCCCCTGGCGGGGGTGGAGATACGCAGTATTTT
cdr3_aa: CASSPPGGGGDTQYF
j_call: TRBJ2-3
clone_size: NA
d_call: TRBD2
v_call: TRBV3-1/TRBV3-2

cdr3_nt: TGTGCCAGCAGTGAAAGGAATCAGCCCCAGCATTTT
cdr3_aa: CASSERNQPQHF
j_call: TRBJ1-5
clone_size: NA
d_call: NA
v_call: TRBV6-1

cdr3_nt: TGTGCCAGCAGCCAAGACAGGGCCTATGGCTACACCTTC
cdr3_aa: CASSQDRAYGYTF
j_call: TRBJ1-2
clone_size: few
d_call: NA
v_call: TRBV3-1/TRBV3-2

cdr3_nt: TGTGCCAGCTTAGCCATCGGGATTAGCAATCAGCCCCAGCATTTT
cdr3_aa: CASLAIGISNQPQHF
j_call: TRBJ1-5
clone_size: NA
d_call: NA
v_call: TRBV2

cdr3_nt: TGTGCCAGTAGTATAGAAGGACCCCATGGCTACACCTTC
cdr3_aa: CASSIEGPHGYTF
j_call: TRBJ1-2
clone_size: NA
d_call: NA
v_call: TRBV19

cdr3_nt: TGTGCCAGCAGAAGCGGCCGGCATACGCAGTATTTT
cdr3_aa: CASRSGRHTQYF
j_call: TRBJ2-3
clone_size: NA
d_call: NA
v_call: TRBV11-2

cdr3_nt: TGTGCCAGCAGCTCCACCGACAGGGGGAACAATGAGCAGTTCTTC
cdr3_aa: CASSSTDRGNNEQFF
j_call: TRBJ2-1
clone_size: NA
d_call: TRBD1
v_call: TRBV7-9

cdr3_nt: TGCAGCGTTTTGGGGGCGGATAATGAAAAACTGTTTTTT
cdr3_aa: CSVLGADNEKLFF
j_call: TRBJ1-4
clone_size: NA
d_call: NA
v_call: TRBV29-1

cdr3_nt: TGCGCCAGCAGCCAAGATCGGGGGTACGAGCAGTACTTC
cdr3_aa: CASSQDRGYEQYF
j_call: TRBJ2-7
clone_size: NA
d_call: NA
v_call: TRBV4-3

cdr3_nt: TGCGCCAGCAGCTTTGGAGGGGCCACGAAGACCCAGTACTTC
cdr3_aa: CASSFGGATKTQYF
j_call: TRBJ2-5
clone_size: few
d_call: NA
v_call: TRBV5-1

cdr3_nt: TGCGCCAGCAGCCCAAGGACTAGCACCCACGAGCAGTACTTC
cdr3_aa: CASSPRTSTHEQYF
j_call: TRBJ2-7
clone_size: NA
d_call: TRBD2
v_call: TRBV5-1

cdr3_nt: TGTGCCAGCAGCCGGAATCGGGCCAGCCACTATGGCTACACCTTC
cdr3_aa: CASSRNRASHYGYTF
j_call: TRBJ1-2
clone_size: NA
d_call: NA
v_call: TRBV7-2

cdr3_nt: TGTGCCAGCACTCAGCCTCCGGGCCTAAGCTCCTACAATGAGCAGTTCTTC
cdr3_aa: CASTQPPGLSSYNEQFF
j_call: TRBJ2-1
clone_size: NA
d_call: NA
v_call: TRBV2

cdr3_nt: TGCAGTGCGGCACAGGGAGAGGAAGCTTTCTTT
cdr3_aa: CSAAQGEEAFF
j_call: TRBJ1-1
clone_size: few
d_call: NA
v_call: TRBV20-1

cdr3_nt: TGTGCCAGTAGTACGGATTCCGGGACAGGTGATACGCAGTATTTT
cdr3_aa: CASSTDSGTGDTQYF
j_call: TRBJ2-3
clone_size: once
d_call: TRBD1
v_call: TRBV19

cdr3_nt: TGTGCCAGTAGTACCGACAAGGGCCCGTACAATGAGCAGTTCTTC
cdr3_aa: CASSTDKGPYNEQFF
j_call: TRBJ2-1
clone_size: NA
d_call: NA
v_call: TRBV19

cdr3_nt: TGTGCCAGCAGCCTGAGACAGGGGGCAGGCGAGCAGTACTTC
cdr3_aa: CASSLRQGAGEQYF
j_call: TRBJ2-7
clone_size: NA
d_call: TRBD1
v_call: TRBV5-6

cdr3_nt: TGTGCCAGCAGCACCGGGGAGACCCAGTACTTC
cdr3_aa: CASSTGETQYF
j_call: TRBJ2-5
clone_size: NA
d_call: NA
v_call: TRBV11-2

cdr3_nt: TGTGCCAGTTTCGATGCAGGCGCCTACGAGCAGTACTTC
cdr3_aa: CASFDAGAYEQYF
j_call: TRBJ2-7
clone_size: NA
d_call: NA
v_call: TRBV19

cdr3_nt: TGTGCCAGCAGCTCAGTGGACAGGGGACATACGCAGTATTTT
cdr3_aa: CASSSVDRGHTQYF
j_call: TRBJ2-3
clone_size: NA
d_call: TRBD1
v_call: TRBV7-2

cdr3_nt: TGCGCCAGCAGCTCCACGGGGATCTCTGGAAACACCATATATTTT
cdr3_aa: CASSSTGISGNTIYF
j_call: TRBJ1-3
clone_size: once
d_call: NA
v_call: TRBV5-1

cdr3_nt: TGTGCCAGCCAAGGTACAGGGTACGAGCAGTACTTC
cdr3_aa: CASQGTGYEQYF
j_call: TRBJ2-7
clone_size: NA
d_call: NA
v_call: TRBV3-1/TRBV3-2

cdr3_nt: TGCAGCGTGCAAGCGGGGGGAGGGGAGACCCAGTACTTC
cdr3_aa: CSVQAGGGETQYF
j_call: TRBJ2-5
clone_size: NA
d_call: TRBD2
v_call: TRBV29-1

cdr3_nt: TGTGCCAGCAGTGACGGTGAGACCCAGTACTTC
cdr3_aa: CASSDGETQYF
j_call: TRBJ2-5
clone_size: NA
d_call: NA
v_call: TRBV2

cdr3_nt: TGTGCCAGCAGTTCGCAGGGGCTCAATTCACCCCTCCACTTT
cdr3_aa: CASSSQGLNSPLHF
j_call: TRBJ1-6
clone_size: few
d_call: NA
v_call: TRBV27

cdr3_nt: TGTGCCAGCAGCAAAGAGGGGCGGGGGGAAACAGATACGCAGTATTTT
cdr3_aa: CASSKEGRGETDTQYF
j_call: TRBJ2-3
clone_size: NA
d_call: NA
v_call: TRBV21-1

cdr3_nt: TGTGCCAGCAGCTTGCAGGGGGACAGCTCCTACGAGCAGTACTTC
cdr3_aa: CASSLQGDSSYEQYF
j_call: TRBJ2-7
clone_size: NA
d_call: TRBD1
v_call: TRBV7-3